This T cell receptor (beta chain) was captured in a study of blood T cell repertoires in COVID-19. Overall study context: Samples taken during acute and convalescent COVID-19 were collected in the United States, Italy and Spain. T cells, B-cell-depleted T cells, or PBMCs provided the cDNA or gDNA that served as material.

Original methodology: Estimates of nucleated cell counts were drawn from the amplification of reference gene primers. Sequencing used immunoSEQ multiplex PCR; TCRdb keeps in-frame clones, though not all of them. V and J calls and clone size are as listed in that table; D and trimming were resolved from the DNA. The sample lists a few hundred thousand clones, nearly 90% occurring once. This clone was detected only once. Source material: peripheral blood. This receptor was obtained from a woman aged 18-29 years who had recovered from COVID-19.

Here the CDR3 reads CASSLNRGYTEAFF. CDR3 sequence (DNA): TGCGCCAGCAGCTTGAACCGAGGGTACACTGAAGCTTTCTTT. This sequence joins TRBV5-1 and TRBJ1-1; D unclear. CDR1 and CDR2 (germline): SGHRS, YFSETQ. V lost 1 base, J lost 3 bases, and 10 bases lay in between. The CDR3 is 14 residues long.